This record looks at one TCR beta chain sequence and its context. This clonotype was seen only a few times. Its antigen target is currently unknown. No quality values exist for individual bases; no much larger clone is one base distant. The sample originates from a study of molecular identifiers for immune sequencing clone quantification (dated by TCRdb to the late 2010s). With respect to the entire study: For a replicate experiment, RNA from approximately 20,000 or 100,000 naive CD8 T cells was divided into five aliquots, and four of the five aliquots were sequenced. CD8 T cells were used in a methods study to benchmark molecular-identifier clustering-based TCR repertoire sequencing (MIDCIRS) and TCR RNA copy counting.

What the study reported, not specific to this receptor: Clones above 20 RNA copies held over 97% of molecules in CMV-specific effector cells but under 1% in naive cells. Highly expanded clone sizes could be underestimated because identical TCR molecules may share a barcode. Naive libraries contained spiked-in Jurkat TCR RNA (approximately ten copies' worth), which is not part of the donor repertoire. Modeling estimated about three recovered TCR RNA copies per cell, compared with about 10 by digital PCR, which implies roughly 30% capture efficiency. Without barcode sub-clustering, chimeric consensus sequences inflated TCR diversity; chimeras reached as high as 47%. A single cell's worth of spiked-in Jurkat TCR RNA was reported detectable even among 850,000 to 1,000,000 naive CD8 T cells.

Sequences SGDLS (CDR1) and YYNGEE (CDR2) are obtained from the germline V gene. V gives up 0 bases and J gives up 2 bases, and the segment between their germline ends measures 9 bases. Including the terminal cysteine and phenylalanine, the CDR3 comprises 14 residues. CDR3 DNA is the only sequence kept; it has 42 bases, read in frame from the first base. Receptor amplification or capture employed PCR. This sample was sequenced with a NextSeq 500. Bulk TCR libraries were prepared as previously described, using TCR primers listed in Table S5. Total RNA was purified with the Qiagen AllPrep DNA/RNA kit. Before analysis, reads from multiple sequencing runs of one library were combined. As for how the authors treated the data: Reads were retained only if their TCR constant sequence matched exactly, and those retained reads were trimmed to 150 nt and grouped according to their 12-nt molecular barcodes. Reads inside each barcode group were sub-clustered using a 15% Levenshtein threshold, and a quality-weighted consensus sequence was constructed for each RNA molecule. Non-functional sequences were removed, as were lower-count sequences one edit away from another. Based on a fit of two negative binomial distributions, barcode sub-clusters having less than 20% of the maximum read count were discarded. The public reads were run again by TCRdb, first through fastp at Q25 and then through MiXCR, and only productive beta chains were kept. All rows with the same CDR3 protein become a single entry with the most common DNA and genes. The V and J calls were determined by TCRdb, not by the authors. The sample records hundreds of thousands of distinct CDR3 sequences, roughly 24% of which are singletons. Around 0.7% of the sample belongs to the ten largest clones.

Libraries of naive CD8 T cells were generated from roughly 20,000 to 1,000,000 sorted cells, with 10%, 30% or 50% of the purified RNA used. On a BD FACSAria II, naive CD8 T cells were FACS-sorted as CD8+CD4-CCR7+CD45RA+ and collected into RLT Plus buffer. Detection sensitivity was tested by spiking Jurkat RNA equal to about 10 TCR copies' worth into samples containing roughly 19,000-1,100,000 naive CD8 T cells. Enrichment of CD8 T cells was performed with RosetteSep CD8+ T Cell Enrichment Cocktail and Ficoll-Paque, after which ACK red cell lysis was carried out. Recombination connected TRBV9 to TRBJ2-7; the D segment cannot be called with confidence. Sequenced input: naive CD8+ T cells from blood, with Jurkat cell RNA spiked in. Reading the label with the study, this specimen's cell subset or site is: FACS-sorted CD8+CD4-CCR7+CD45RA+ naive T cells. The clonotype originates from a human donor in good health. Some libraries in this study had Jurkat cell RNA spiked in. This receptor carries the CDR3 CASSVAPATYEQYF. Here is the DNA: TGTGCCAGCAGCGTAGCCCCGGCCACCTACGAGCAGTACTTC.